This T cell receptor beta chain is from a study of T cells in Graves' hyperthyroidism and ophthalmopathy. The diagnoses drew upon clinical symptoms, serum thyroxine and TRAb, thyroid ultrasound and orbital computed tomography. The germline CDR1 and CDR2 sequences are ENHRY and SYGVKD. CDR3 length equals 15 residues. The V gene lost 6 bases and the J gene lost 5 bases, with 19 bases spanning the gap. The source material, RNA transcripts, was used to amplify TCR beta CDR3 regions. In the first-round RT-PCR of the TCR CDR3, the HTBI primer set was used. TCRdb reprocessed the multiplex PCR reads with MiXCR, giving one entry per CDR3 protein. The sample lists more than 550,000 distinct CDR3 sequences, 45% occurring once. This clonotype was counted many times.

The chain carries TRBV10-3 and TRBJ2-5; unclear D gene. Sequenced material: peripheral blood or thyroid tissue (not recorded which). The TCR was taken from an adult man with Graves' disease, either hyperthyroidism or ophthalmopathy (not recorded which). CDR3 DNA: TGTGCCATCAGCCGAGGTGAGGCCGTCGGGGAGACCCAGTACTTC. Translated: CAISRGEAVGETQYF.